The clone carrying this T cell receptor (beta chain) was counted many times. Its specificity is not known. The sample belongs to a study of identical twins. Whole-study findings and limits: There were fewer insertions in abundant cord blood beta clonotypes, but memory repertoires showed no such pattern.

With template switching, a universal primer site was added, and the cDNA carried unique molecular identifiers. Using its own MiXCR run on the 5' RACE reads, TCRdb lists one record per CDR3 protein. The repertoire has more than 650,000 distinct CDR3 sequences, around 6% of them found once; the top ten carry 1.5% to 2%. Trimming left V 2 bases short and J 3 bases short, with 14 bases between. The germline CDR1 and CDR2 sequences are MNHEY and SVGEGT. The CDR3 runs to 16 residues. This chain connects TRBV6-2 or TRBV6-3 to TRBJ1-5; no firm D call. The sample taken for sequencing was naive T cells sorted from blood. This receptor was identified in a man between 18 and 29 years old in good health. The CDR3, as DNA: TGTGCCAGCAGTTACAATGGCGGACGGAACAATCAGCCCCAGCATTTT. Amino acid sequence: CASSYNGGRNNQPQHF.